This note documents a single TCR beta chain sequence. The antigen is not known. TCRdb derives one entry per CDR3 protein from the 5' RACE reads, leaving out DNA. In total, the table holds about 430,000 distinct CDR3 sequences. The data were taken from a study of T cells expressing NK-cell markers. General study results and limits: In several donors, these clonotypes also led the CD3+CD56-NKG2C+ fraction. Five or six donors showed dominant NKG2C+ clonotypes comprising about 1.0-7.5% of their CD8+ T cells.

There are 13 residues in the CDR3. The source is a woman in her fifties or sixties in good health. Specimen: blood T cells: a sorted CD56 or NKG2C T cell subset, CD4+ or CD8+ T cells, or bulk PBMC T cells (not recorded which). This rearrangement joins TRBV12-3 or TRBV12-4 to TRBJ1-1. CDR3 in amino acids: CASSLLAAALAFF.